The 30 T cell receptor beta chains below were found in one sample sequenced in a study of Ad26.COV2.S vaccination and SARS-CoV-2 variants. Stated treatment: approximately 18 received Ad26.COV2.S at low or high dose, single or two shots; about 5 received placebo; per-sample allocation not given. It was on day 63 after the first vaccine or placebo injection that samples were taken. Using immunoSEQ multiplex PCR, the repertoire was profiled, and TCRdb retains in-frame clones only, with some absent. The top ten hold 1.9% of the sample, which has about 320,000 clones, just over 85% seen once. The sample was peripheral blood, taken in a trial of Ad26.COV2.S vaccine versus placebo. The source is a person between 18 and 59 years old who received the Ad26.COV2.S COVID-19 vaccine or a placebo.

This chain connects TRBV5-1 to TRBJ1-2; TRBD1 might be the D (6 bases). Germline V gene lookup returns CDR1 SGHRS and CDR2 YFSETQ. There are 15 residues in the CDR3. V was clipped by 1 base and J by 5 bases, with 15 bases between them. CDR3 region: CASSLSGTREYGYTF. The DNA for the CDR3 is TGCGCCAGCAGCTTGAGTGGGACACGGGAGTATGGCTACACCTTC.

The rearrangement uses TRBV12-3 or TRBV12-4 and TRBJ1-5; unclear D gene. The CDR3 runs 12 residues. The V end lost 7 bases, the J end lost 4 bases, and 8 bases lay between the germline ends. CDR3 sequence: CASKYSNQPQHF. For the CDR3, the DNA is TGTGCCAGCAAATACTCAAATCAGCCCCAGCATTTT.

The chain recombines TRBV30 with TRBJ2-1; 15 bases agree with TRBD2. Germline loops: CDR1 GTSNPN, CDR2 SVGIG (reference sequence). Trimming removed 0 bases from V and 0 bases from J; junction bases left unmatched: 6. The length of the CDR3 is 19 residues. The CDR3 region has the DNA TGTGCCTGGAGTGTACGTGGACTAGCGGGGGGGAGCTCCTACAATGAGCAGTTCTTC. Protein: CAWSVRGLAGGSSYNEQFF.

The chain has TRBV18 and TRBJ1-2; D uncertain. The CDR3 covers 17 residues. Per germline, CDR1 KGHSH and CDR2 LQKENI. Trimming left V 1 base short and J 4 bases short, with 19 bases between. Here the CDR3 reads CASSPRQDSLRTYGYTF. The CDR3 region has the DNA TGTGCCAGCTCACCACGGCAGGACTCCCTAAGGACCTATGGCTACACCTTC.

The CDR3 reads CASSYSKALGEQYF. The DNA for the CDR3 is TGTGCCAGCAGTTACTCGAAAGCTTTGGGGGAGCAGTACTTC. The chain has TRBV6-5 and TRBJ2-7; D gene ambiguous. Germline V gives CDR1 MNHEY, CDR2 SVGAGI. The ends were cut back, 0 bases at V and 7 bases at J, with 13 bases in the middle. This CDR3 has 14 amino acids.

CDR3: CASSRQGPSTDTQYF. For the CDR3, the DNA is TGTGCCAGCAGCCGACAGGGGCCAAGCACAGATACGCAGTATTTT. The chain recombines TRBV7-9 with TRBJ2-3; 8 bases line up with TRBD1. The V and J ends lost 5 bases and 0 bases, in that order; junction bases with no gene match: 4. Germline values: CDR1 SEHNR, CDR2 FQNEAQ (reference sequence). The CDR3 runs 15 residues.

The chain joins TRBV5-6 to TRBJ1-3; 11 bases align to TRBD1. The CDR3 extends over 18 amino acids. With V trimmed by 0 bases and J by 4 bases, 9 bases remained unmatched. Germline values: CDR1 SGHDT, CDR2 YYEEEE. The CDR3 loop is CASSLGWTGGTGGNTIYF. The CDR3 DNA reads as TGTGCCAGCAGCTTGGGATGGACAGGGGGCACGGGAGGAAACACCATATATTTT.

The chain carries TRBV3-1 (or the pseudogene TRBV3-2) and TRBJ1-2; D unresolved. Trimming removed 4 bases from V and 8 bases from J, with 14 bases in between. This CDR3 has 13 amino acids. Per germline, CDR1 LGHDT and CDR2 YNNKEL (reference sequence). CDR3 sequence: CASSPPGPRGYTF. In DNA form, the CDR3 reads TGTGCCAGCAGCCCACCGGGCCCGAGGGGCTACACCTTC.

The chain is built from TRBV19 and TRBJ2-1; D is unresolved. Germline V gene data show CDR1 as LNHDA and CDR2 as SQIVND (reference sequence). CDR3 length: 16 amino acids. Trimming left V 1 base short and J 0 bases short, with 10 bases between. The CDR3 sequence: CASSIGFKNSYNEQFF. The CDR3 DNA is TGTGCCAGTAGTATAGGCTTTAAGAACTCCTACAATGAGCAGTTCTTC.

The rearrangement links TRBV7-2 to TRBJ2-7; 7 positions match TRBD1. The germline CDR1 and CDR2 sequences are SGHTA and FQGNSA. V gave up 8 bases and J gave up 1 base; unmatched junction bases: 11. The CDR3 totals 15 residues. The CDR3 bases are TGTGCCAGCTGGGCGACAGGGTCTCCGTCCTACGAGCAGTACTTC. Translation: CASWATGSPSYEQYF.

In DNA, the CDR3 is TGTGCCAGCAGCCCTCACAGCTCGGACAGGGGTTTGGGGACTGAAGCTTTCTTT. It is translated as CASSPHSSDRGLGTEAFF. The rearrangement joins TRBV7-2 to TRBJ1-1; 9 bases agree with TRBD1. The V gene end was trimmed by 5 bases and the J gene end by 5 bases; junction bases not matched to a gene: 18. The germline gives CDR1 SGHTA, CDR2 FQGNSA. The CDR3 consists of 18 residues.

This clone came up once. The chain has TRBV7-2 and TRBJ1-2; weak D call: TRBD2 (5 bases). The J call is doubtful: the DNA matches TRBJ2-7 better. The germline CDR1 and CDR2 sequences are SGHTA and FQGNSA. The CDR3 spans 11 residues. The CDR3 loop reads CASSSSPGQYF. In nucleotides, the CDR3 is TGTGCCAGCAGCTCAAGCCCGGGACAGTACTTC.

The genes are TRBV21-1 and TRBJ1-5. TRBV21-1 is an annotated pseudogene. This CDR3 spans 10 amino acids. CDR3 bases: TGTGCCGCGGGACCGCAGCCCCAGCATTTT. Translation gives CAAGPQPQHF.

In DNA form, the CDR3 reads TGCGCCAGCAGCTTTCCAGGTGCCTCCTACAATGAGCAGTTCTTC. Translation gives CASSFPGASYNEQFF. This chain uses TRBV5-1 with TRBJ2-1; D gene unclear. In germline, CDR1 is SGHRS, CDR2 YFSETQ. V dropped 2 bases and J dropped 0 bases, with 9 bases sitting between them. The CDR3 runs to 15 residues.

DNA for the CDR3: TGTGCCAGCAACGGCCTGTACTTC. It specifies CASNGLYF. The chain joins TRBV21-1 to TRBJ2-5. TRBV21-1 is described as a pseudogene. This CDR3 comprises 8 residues.

This clone was observed a handful of times. This CDR3 is CSASNPSNQPQHF. In DNA form, the CDR3 reads TGCAGTGCTAGTAATCCTAGCAATCAGCCCCAGCATTTT. This sequence joins TRBV20-1 and TRBJ1-5; D unresolved. Trimming pared 3 bases from V and 0 bases from J, leaving 6 bases between. CDR3 length: 13 residues. Germline V gene lookup returns CDR1 DFQATT and CDR2 SNEGSKA (reference sequence).

The J gene is TRBJ1-1, the V gene TRBV19; 9 positions agree with TRBD1. CDR3 length: 17 residues. Trimming at V came to 5 bases and at J to 3 bases, leaving 13 bases not matched to a gene. Germline CDR1 is LNHDA and CDR2 is SQIVND (reference sequence). Here the CDR3 DNA reads TGTGCCAGTAGTCCCGGTACAGGGGGCATAGGTGACACTGAAGCTTTCTTT. Protein product: CASSPGTGGIGDTEAFF.

V is TRBV7-8 and J is TRBJ2-3; the D is unclear. The CDR3 totals 12 residues. Germline V CDR1 and CDR2: SGHVS, FQNEAQ. V was clipped by 0 bases and J by 8 bases, with 6 bases between them. The CDR3 nucleotides are TGTGCCAGCAGCTTAGCTGTTGCTACGCAGTATTTT. Translated: CASSLAVATQYF.

The chain recombines TRBV5-1 with TRBJ2-3; 7 bases are shared with TRBD2. CDR3 length equals 16 residues. The V segment lost 4 bases and the J segment 2 bases; nucleotides outside the gene matches: 10. Germline V CDR1 and CDR2: SGHRS, YFSETQ. The CDR3 reads CASSPDAGVTTDTQYF. CDR3 DNA: TGCGCCAGCAGCCCCGACGCGGGGGTTACCACAGATACGCAGTATTTT.

The chain employs TRBV5-4 and TRBJ2-1; D is ambiguous. The V end lost 4 bases, the J end lost 5 bases, and 4 bases lay between the germline ends. Looked up from germline, CDR1 is SGHNT and CDR2 is YYREEE (reference sequence). The CDR3 extends over 11 amino acids. CDR3 in DNA: TGTGCCAGCAGCCGAGACAATGAGCAGTTCTTC. Amino acid sequence: CASSRDNEQFF.

The chain employs TRBV9 and TRBJ1-1; 8 bases fit TRBD1. This CDR3 spans 15 amino acids. Germline CDR1 reads SGDLS; CDR2 reads YYNGEE. Germline trimming cut 3 bases from V and 0 bases from J; bases unmatched to any gene: 4. The DNA of the CDR3 is TGTGCCAGCAGCGAAAGGACAGGGTTGAACACTGAAGCTTTCTTT. Encoded protein: CASSERTGLNTEAFF.

The rearrangement links TRBV19 to TRBJ2-2; no definite D call. The CDR3 loop spans 13 amino acids. V was pared by 5 bases and J by 7 bases, with 11 bases between. Per the germline V gene, CDR1 is LNHDA and CDR2 is SQIVND (reference sequence). In DNA, the CDR3 is TGTGCCAGTAGTCTCGCTGACCGCGGGGAGCTGTTTTTT. This sequence encodes CASSLADRGELFF.

This chain connects TRBV9 to TRBJ1-2, with unresolved D. CDR1 is SGDLS and CDR2 is YYNGEE in the germline V gene. The V gene lost 0 bases and the J gene lost 7 bases, with 10 bases spanning the gap. The CDR3 is 13 amino acids. This CDR3 reads CASSVASAGGYTF. CDR3 nucleotide sequence: TGTGCCAGCAGCGTAGCTTCAGCGGGTGGCTACACCTTC.

The chain links TRBV30 to TRBJ1-5, with 9 bases matching TRBD1. From germline, CDR1 is GTSNPN and CDR2 SVGIG (reference sequence). The CDR3 extends over 14 amino acids. V trimming: 5 bases; J trimming: 4 bases; junction bases outside the gene matches: 6. The CDR3 DNA reads TGTGCCTGGGGGGACAGGGCGCTAAATCAGCCCCAGCATTTT. Protein product: CAWGDRALNQPQHF.

The rearrangement joins TRBV6-5 to TRBJ2-1, with 7 nucleotides matching TRBD1. Germline V gives CDR1 MNHEY, CDR2 SVGAGI. The CDR3 contains 15 residues. The V gene end was trimmed by 6 bases and the J gene end by 6 bases; junction bases not matched to a gene: 11. CDR3 in amino acids: CASRGYRGMGNEQFF. The CDR3 DNA sequence: TGTGCCAGCAGGGGATACAGGGGAATGGGCAATGAGCAGTTCTTC.

This clone is a singleton in its sample. V gene TRBV10-3 combines with J gene TRBJ1-5, with D unclear. The germline V and J ends were trimmed by 2 bases and 6 bases, with 8 bases remaining between them. This CDR3 has 13 residues. The V gene's germline CDR1 is ENHRY and CDR2 SYGVKD. CDR3 nucleotide sequence: TGTGCCATCAGTGAGCCCCCAAGTCAGCCCCAGCATTTT. Translating it yields CAISEPPSQPQHF.

This clone was detected a few times. The V call is TRBV10-3, the J call TRBJ2-1, with TRBD1 matching over 7 bases. The ends lost 10 bases at V and 2 bases at J; junction bases unmatched: 11. Looked up from germline, CDR1 is ENHRY and CDR2 is SYGVKD. The CDR3 is 15 amino acids. CDR3 nucleotides: TGTGCCACCCAGAGGCAGGGGGACACCTACAATGAGCAGTTCTTC. It encodes CATQRQGDTYNEQFF.

This sequence joins TRBV15 and TRBJ1-2, with a tentative D call TRBD1 (5 bases). Trimming took off 0 bases at V and 3 bases at J, with 5 bases between the two ends. CDR1 and CDR2 (germline): LNHNV, YYDKDF (reference sequence). The CDR3 length is 13 residues. CDR3 sequence reads: CATSRDRDYGYTF. CDR3 in DNA: TGTGCCACCAGCAGAGACAGGGACTATGGCTACACCTTC.

This CDR3 reads CASSLLSLADTDTQYF. Here the CDR3 DNA reads TGTGCCAGCAGCTTATTATCGTTAGCGGACACAGATACGCAGTATTTT. This chain links TRBV7-9 with TRBJ2-3, with a possible D match to TRBD2 (6 bases). V dropped 2 bases and J dropped 2 bases, with 14 bases sitting between them. CDR1 is SEHNR, CDR2 FQNEAQ, per germline (reference sequence). This CDR3 is 16 amino acids long.

The chain combines TRBV27 with TRBJ1-5, with TRBD1 as a possible D gene (5 bases). CDR3 length: 14 residues. The germline CDR1 and CDR2 sequences are MNHEY and SMNVEV (reference sequence). V lost 5 bases to trimming and J lost 2 bases, with 10 bases between them. CDR3 region: CASSISGRNQPQHF. CDR3 bases: TGTGCCAGCAGTATTTCAGGGCGCAATCAGCCCCAGCATTTT.